This T cell receptor (beta chain) was sequenced during a study of cytomegalovirus exposure and HLA in healthy donors. Notes on the study in general: A few CMV-associated chains proved CMV antigen-specific in vitro.

With regard to this clone: What it binds is unknown.

The PCR contained 60 Vbeta and 13 Jbeta primers. Sequenced by immunoSEQ multiplex PCR; TCRdb stores in-frame clones only, minus some. The sample contains 90,000 to 100,000 clones, over 60% of which appear only once. This CDR3 comprises 17 residues. Germline V CDR1 and CDR2: LNHDA, SQIVND (reference sequence). V was cut by 3 bases and J by 1 base, with 13 bases left in between. What was sequenced was PBMCs. This clonotype was sampled from a man in his sixties in good health and CMV-seropositive. The chain employs TRBV19 and TRBJ2-6; a weak D match, TRBD1 (6 bases). The CDR3 spells CASSMGTRWSGANVLTF. The CDR3 DNA reads TGTGCCAGTAGTATGGGGACACGGTGGTCTGGGGCCAACGTCCTGACTTTC.